Here is one T cell receptor (beta chain) with its context. Its antigen is unidentified. This record belongs to a study of T cells in Graves' hyperthyroidism and ophthalmopathy. Study at large: Peripheral blood was obtained at initial diagnosis, preceding any treatment.

More than 9.5 ml fresh peripheral blood yielded the PBMCs. V lost 10 bases and J 1 base, leaving 10 bases between the germline ends. This CDR3 has 13 amino acids. General study points: Most thyroid clonotypes with frequency above 0.001 were detected in blood. Separating ophthalmopathy from stable hyperthyroidism was achieved by a 13 V-J model.

Authors of the study amplified TCR beta CDR3 regions from RNA transcripts. HTBI primers were employed in a first-round RT-PCR of the TCR CDR3. From the multiplex PCR reads, TCRdb called clonotypes with MiXCR, one entry per CDR3 protein. The data contain some 300,000 distinct CDR3 sequences, roughly 19% of them singletons. This chain links TRBV12-3 or TRBV12-4 with TRBJ2-2; D remains unclear. The receptor's source is a man between 45 and 60 years old with Graves' ophthalmopathy. Sequencing input: blood. CDR3 amino acids: CATRWENTGELFF. The CDR3 coding sequence is TGTGCCACTAGATGGGAGAACACCGGGGAGCTGTTTTTT.